This TCR beta chain was sequenced during a study of T cells after yellow fever vaccination. This CDR3 region has 13 residues. Germline CDR1 reads SGHTA; CDR2 reads FQGNSA. This clonotype was detected ten times or more. Template switching with 5'RACE generated the TCR cDNA and added a universal primer site and UMIs. TCRdb re-called the 5' RACE reads through MiXCR, storing one row per CDR3 protein. Altogether around 150,000 distinct CDR3 sequences are present, more than 5.5% being singletons, with the ten largest covering approximately 2.5%. The chain couples TRBV7-2 to TRBJ2-3, with a tentative D call TRBD1 (5 bases). The sequence derives from a man aged 18 to 30 who received the YFV17D yellow fever vaccine. The sample was CD4+ T cells sorted from PBMCs, taken 5 days after the first yellow fever vaccination. This CDR3 reads CAAGPGGTDTQYF. In nucleotides, the CDR3 is TGTGCGGCAGGGCCGGGTGGCACAGATACGCAGTATTTT.